Below are 8 T cell receptor beta chains sequenced from a single sample in a study of cytomegalovirus exposure and HLA in healthy donors. The PCR had 60 Vbeta and 13 Jbeta primers. TCRdb's copy holds only in-frame clones and misses some; the assay was immunoSEQ multiplex PCR. The sample shows roughly 170,000 clones, about 80% of them seen only once. The sample comprised PBMCs. Receptors were obtained from a man younger than 35 in good health and CMV-seronegative.

J is TRBJ2-1 and V is TRBV4-2, with TRBD2 identical over 8 bases. Germline CDR1 LGHNA, CDR2 YNFKEQ. CDR3 length equals 19 residues. The junction had 11 bases not matched to a gene; V was cut back by 1 base and J by 0 bases. CDR3 in amino acids: CASSQGGVAGLSSYNEQFF. The CDR3 nucleotides read TGTGCCAGCAGCCAAGGGGGGGTAGCGGGATTAAGCTCCTACAATGAGCAGTTCTTC.

This rearrangement joins TRBV10-2 to TRBJ2-5; TRBD2 matches at 8 bases. The CDR3 length is 14 residues. Germline-derived CDR1 and CDR2 are WSHSY and SAAADI. V dropped 6 bases and J dropped 5; count of bases not matched to a gene: 8. The CDR3 loop is CASRGAGVSETQYF. The CDR3 DNA follows: TGCGCCAGCAGGGGAGCGGGAGTGTCGGAGACCCAGTACTTC.

The chain carries TRBV7-2 and TRBJ1-4; no clear D gene. The CDR3 has 19 amino acids. CDR1 SGHTA and CDR2 FQGNSA come from the germline V gene. Trimming pared 5 bases from V and 0 bases from J, leaving 22 bases between. CDR3 region: CASSAHMGRIDATNEKLFF. As DNA, the CDR3 is TGTGCCAGCAGCGCCCACATGGGCAGGATTGATGCAACTAATGAAAAACTGTTTTTT.

The chain uses TRBV5-5 and TRBJ1-3, with 8 bases that match TRBD1. The CDR3 loop spans 15 amino acids. CDR1 SGHKS and CDR2 YYEKEE come from the germline V gene (reference sequence). With V trimmed by 4 bases and J by 4 bases, 7 bases remained unmatched. CDR3 sequence reads: CASSRLTGVGNTIYF. The CDR3 DNA reads as TGTGCCAGCAGCCGTTTGACAGGGGTAGGAAACACCATATATTTT.

V is TRBV2 and J is TRBJ2-2; 7 bases align to TRBD1. From germline, CDR1 is SNHLY and CDR2 FYNNEI. The V and J ends lost 6 bases and 5 bases, in that order; junction bases with no gene match: 6. The CDR3 is 14 residues long. The CDR3 is CASRGTDFTGELFF. CDR3 nucleotide sequence: TGTGCCAGCAGAGGGACAGATTTTACCGGGGAGCTGTTTTTT. Variable domain in full (rest from reference TRBV2 and TRBJ2-2): EPEVTQTPSHQVTQMGQEVILRCVPISNHLYFYWYRQILGQKVEFLVSFYNNEISEKSEIFDDQFSVERPDGSNFTLKIRSTKLEDSAMYFCASRGTDFTGELFFGEGSRLTVL.

This chain connects TRBV2 to TRBJ2-1; 9 bases align to TRBD2. V lost 2 bases and J lost 0; bases outside the gene matches: 8. The germline V gene has CDR1 SNHLY and CDR2 FYNNEI. The CDR3 spans 18 residues. This CDR3 is CASSERLGGGGSYNEQFF. CDR3 coding DNA: TGTGCCAGCAGTGAACGGCTTGGCGGGGGGGGCTCCTACAATGAGCAGTTCTTC.

This sequence joins TRBV7-9 and TRBJ2-4; 7 bases agree with TRBD2. Germline loops: CDR1 SEHNR, CDR2 FQNEAQ (reference sequence). J gave up 6 bases and V 5 bases, and 10 bases lay outside the gene matches. CDR3 length equals 15 residues. The CDR3 coding sequence is TGTGCCAGCAGCCCTCAGTCGGGGGGAAGAAACATTCAGTACTTC. Encoded protein: CASSPQSGGRNIQYF. The full variable domain, its missing parts supplied by reference TRBV7-9 and TRBJ2-4, is DTGVSQNPRHKITKRGQNVTFRCDPISEHNRLYWYRQTLGQGPEFLTYFQNEAQLEKSRLLSDRFSAERPKGSFSTLEIQRTEQGDSAMYLCASSPQSGGRNIQYFGAGTRLSVL.

J is TRBJ2-1 and V is TRBV7-9, with 8 bases lining up with TRBD2. The CDR3 is made up of 16 amino acids. Per the germline V gene, CDR1 is SEHNR and CDR2 is FQNEAQ (reference sequence). V dropped 5 bases and J dropped 6; count of bases not matched to a gene: 12. The CDR3 here is CASSAIGSGSTNEQFF. The CDR3 DNA sequence: TGTGCCAGCAGCGCGATCGGGAGCGGGAGTACCAATGAGCAGTTCTTC.